Below are 18 T cell receptor beta chains sequenced from a single sample in a study of T cell repertoires in cytomegalovirus infection. In TCRdb, the reads were re-called with MiXCR into one record per CDR3 protein. The table includes 200,000 to 300,000 distinct CDR3 sequences, about 5.9% detected once. Sequencing used PBMCs. All receptors derive from a human donor in good health (CMV status not recorded). Some clones in this sample may be carry-over from other donors' samples.

In its sample, this clonotype was seen many times. The rearrangement joins TRBV28 to TRBJ1-4; weak D call: TRBD1 (5 bases). CDR3 length: 15 residues. The V and J ends lost 8 bases and 8 bases respectively, with 21 bases between them. CDR1 and CDR2 (germline): MDHEN, SYDVKM. The CDR3: CASAPPPGREEKLFF. The DNA of the CDR3 is TGTGCCAGCGCTCCACCCCCAGGGCGAGAAGAAAAACTGTTTTTT.

This clonotype was seen repeatedly, ten times or more. The J gene is TRBJ2-7, the V gene TRBV5-1, with a weak D call TRBD1 (6 bases). Germline CDR1 is SGHRS and CDR2 is YFSETQ. V gave up 4 bases and J gave up 3 bases, with 11 bases separating them. The CDR3 runs 13 residues. The CDR3 loop is CASSADRIYEQYF. The CDR3 bases are TGCGCCAGCAGCGCCGACAGGATCTACGAGCAGTACTTC.

This clonotype was seen at least ten times. The chain joins TRBV12-3 or TRBV12-4 to TRBJ2-6; TRBD1 matches 9 bases. V lost 6 bases and J lost 2; bases outside the gene matches: 11. This CDR3 has 18 amino acids. The CDR3 protein is CASSPLTGGATGANVLTF. The CDR3 DNA reads as TGTGCCAGCAGCCCTCTCACAGGGGGCGCAACTGGGGCCAACGTCCTGACTTTC.

The chain employs TRBV25-1 and TRBJ2-5; a weak D match, TRBD1 (5 bases). Germline V gene data show CDR1 as MGHDK and CDR2 as SYGVNS. The CDR3 is made up of 13 amino acids. Trimming took off 2 bases at V and 14 bases at J, with 18 bases between the two ends. The CDR3: CASSEPTWGLTYF. For the CDR3, the DNA is TGTGCCAGCAGTGAACCCACATGGGGCCTCACCTACTTC. The entire variable domain, with the rest obtained from reference TRBV25-1 and TRBJ2-5, is as follows: EADIYQTPRYLVIGTGKKITLECSQTMGHDKMYWYQQDPGMELHLIHYSYGVNSTEKGDLSSESTVSRIRTEHFPLTLESARPSHTSQYLCASSEPTWGLTYFGPGTRLLVL.

The chain carries TRBV19 and TRBJ2-7, with 9 bases matching TRBD1. Trimming at V came to 8 bases and at J to 3 bases, leaving 5 bases not matched to a gene. CDR1 and CDR2 from the germline V gene are LNHDA and SQIVND (reference sequence). This CDR3 region has 13 residues. The CDR3 sequence: CASGGQGHYEQYF. CDR3 DNA sequence: TGTGCCAGTGGGGGACAGGGCCACTACGAGCAGTACTTC.

This clonotype was seen ten or more times. The chain has TRBV2 and TRBJ2-1; D not certain. The CDR3 spans 14 residues. Trimming removed 5 bases at V and 6 bases at J, with 14 bases between. Germline V gene data show CDR1 as SNHLY and CDR2 as FYNNEI. The CDR3 loop is CASSTRDSTNEQFF. CDR3 sequence (DNA): TGTGCCAGCAGTACCCGCGACTCGACCAATGAGCAGTTCTTC.

At least ten counts were recorded for this clonotype. The chain is built from TRBV7-2 and TRBJ1-5; D possibly corresponds to TRBD1 (6 bases). There are 19 residues in the CDR3. The germline gives CDR1 SGHTA, CDR2 FQGNSA. The V end lost 2 bases, the J end lost 3 bases, and 23 bases lay between the germline ends. The CDR3 DNA sequence: TGTGCCAGCAGCTTATTTGGGGGGCACGACAAGCTCCTCAATCAGCCCCAGCATTTT. It codes for CASSLFGGHDKLLNQPQHF.

At least ten counts were recorded for this clonotype. The chain recombines TRBV6-4 with TRBJ1-5, with D perhaps TRBD1 (5 bases). Germline values: CDR1 MRHNA, CDR2 SNTAGT. The ends were cut back, 11 bases at V and 6 bases at J, with 14 bases in the middle. The CDR3 loop spans 12 amino acids. As DNA, the CDR3 is TGTGCCGGCCGACAGATCCGTCAGCCCCAGCATTTT. This sequence encodes CAGRQIRQPQHF.

This clonotype showed up just once. A single base separates this from a much larger clone, so it may be a read error. The gene calls are TRBV20-1 and TRBJ2-1; D perhaps matches TRBD2 (9 bases). Germline V lookup: CDR1 DFQATT, CDR2 SNEGSKA (reference sequence). The CDR3 has 16 amino acids. With 6 bases removed from V and 2 bases from J, the gap between germline ends came to 20 bases. For the CDR3, the DNA is TGCAGTGCCCAGGGGGCTAGCGGGGAAACCTACAATGAGCAGTTCTTC. It specifies CSAQGASGETYNEQFF.

This clonotype appeared many times. This chain links TRBV5-6 with TRBJ1-2, with unresolved D. The CDR3 runs 12 residues. Germline V gene sequence: CDR1 SGHDT, CDR2 YYEEEE. Trimming pared 3 bases from V and 12 bases from J, leaving 15 bases between. The CDR3 sequence: CASSYGTRRDTF. The CDR3 DNA reads as TGTGCCAGCAGCTATGGCACCCGCCGGGACACCTTC. The whole variable domain, filled in from reference TRBV5-6 and TRBJ1-2, reads DAGVTQSPTHLIKTRGQQVTLRCSPKSGHDTVSWYQQALGQGPQFIFQYYEEEERQRGNFPDRFSGHQFPNYSSELNVNALLLGDSALYLCASSYGTRRDTFGSGTRLTVV.

Ten or more counts support this clonotype. The chain has TRBV5-1 and TRBJ2-7; 9 bases fit TRBD1. CDR1 is SGHRS, CDR2 YFSETQ, per germline. Unmatched junction bases numbered 5, after V lost 1 base and J lost 3 bases. The CDR3 covers 15 residues. The CDR3 DNA reads as TGCGCCAGCAGCTTGTCCGGGACAGGGCACTACGAGCAGTACTTC. It specifies CASSLSGTGHYEQYF.

This clonotype was recorded many times. This rearrangement joins TRBV29-1 to TRBJ2-7; possible D gene TRBD1, 5 bases. This CDR3 region has 12 residues. Per germline, CDR1 SQVTM and CDR2 ANQGSEA. Trimming pared 4 bases from V and 0 bases from J, leaving 7 bases between. The CDR3 here is CSVVDSSYEQYF. DNA of the CDR3: TGCAGCGTTGTAGACAGCTCCTACGAGCAGTACTTC.

Many counts were recorded for this clonotype. This chain connects TRBV6-2 or TRBV6-3 to TRBJ2-3, with 8 nucleotides matching TRBD1. Germline CDR1 is MNHEY and CDR2 is SVGEGT. The CDR3 is 15 amino acids. J lost 6 bases, V lost 6 bases, and 11 bases had no gene match. This chain's CDR3 is CASRKGTGGADTQYF. The CDR3 DNA reads TGTGCCAGCAGGAAGGGGACAGGAGGTGCGGATACGCAGTATTTT.

This clonotype was counted at least ten times. The chain combines TRBV7-2 with TRBJ2-5; D ambiguous. The V end was cut by 4 bases, the J end by 4 bases, with 7 bases between. This CDR3 has 12 amino acids. Germline V gives CDR1 SGHTA, CDR2 FQGNSA. The CDR3 protein is CASSSRRETQYF. The CDR3 DNA reads TGTGCCAGCAGCTCCCGACGAGAGACCCAGTACTTC.

This clonotype was found many times. This sequence joins TRBV7-2 and TRBJ2-7; D is uncertain. This CDR3 contains 13 residues. Germline loops: CDR1 SGHTA, CDR2 FQGNSA. Trimming stripped 1 base from V and 1 base from J, with 5 bases between. CDR3 amino acids: CASSLVISYEQYF. CDR3 in DNA: TGTGCCAGCAGCTTAGTAATTTCCTACGAGCAGTACTTC.

This clonotype was observed a few times. This chain's CDR3 is CASGQGLPVNTGELFF. The CDR3 coding sequence is TGTGCCTCCGGCCAGGGTCTTCCGGTGAACACCGGGGAGCTGTTTTTT. The genes are TRBV19 and TRBJ2-2, with D maybe TRBD1 (5 bases). Trimming took 11 bases from V and 1 from J, leaving 20 bases between them. This CDR3 has 16 residues. Germline CDR1 and CDR2: LNHDA and SQIVND (reference sequence).

This clonotype was recorded many times. The CDR3 DNA sequence: TGCAGTGCTAGAGATTCGGGGATAAATAATTCACCCCTCCACTTT. Protein sequence: CSARDSGINNSPLHF. The J gene is TRBJ1-6, the V gene TRBV20-1; D is undetermined. The CDR3 sequence is 15 residues long. From germline, CDR1 is DFQATT and CDR2 SNEGSKA (reference sequence). V lost 0 bases to trimming and J lost 5 bases, with 11 bases between them.

The rearrangement uses TRBV4-2 and TRBJ1-2; TRBD1 matches 7 bases. Germline-derived CDR1 and CDR2 are LGHNA and YNFKEQ. V dropped 1 base and J dropped 8; count of bases not matched to a gene: 10. The CDR3 is made up of 15 amino acids. The CDR3: CASSQGGTGEDGYTF. For the CDR3, the DNA is TGTGCCAGCAGCCAAGGTGGAACAGGGGAAGACGGCTACACCTTC.